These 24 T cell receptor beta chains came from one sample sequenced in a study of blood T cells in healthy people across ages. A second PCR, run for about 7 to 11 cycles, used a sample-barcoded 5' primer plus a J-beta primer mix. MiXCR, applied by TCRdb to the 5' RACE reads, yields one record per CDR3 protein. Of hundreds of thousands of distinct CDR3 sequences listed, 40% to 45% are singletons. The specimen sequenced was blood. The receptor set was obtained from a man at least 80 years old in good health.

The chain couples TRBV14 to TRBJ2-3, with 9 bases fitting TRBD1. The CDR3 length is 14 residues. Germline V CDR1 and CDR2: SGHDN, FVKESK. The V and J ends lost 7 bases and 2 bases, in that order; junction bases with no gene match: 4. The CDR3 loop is CASTRDRVTDTQYF. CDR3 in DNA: TGTGCCAGCACCCGGGACAGGGTCACAGATACGCAGTATTTT.

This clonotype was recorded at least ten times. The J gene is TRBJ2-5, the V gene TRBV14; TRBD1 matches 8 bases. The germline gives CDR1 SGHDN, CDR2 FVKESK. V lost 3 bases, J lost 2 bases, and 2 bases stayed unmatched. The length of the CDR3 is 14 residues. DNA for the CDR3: TGTGCCAGCAGCCAGAACAGGGGGCAAGAGACCCAGTACTTC. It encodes CASSQNRGQETQYF.

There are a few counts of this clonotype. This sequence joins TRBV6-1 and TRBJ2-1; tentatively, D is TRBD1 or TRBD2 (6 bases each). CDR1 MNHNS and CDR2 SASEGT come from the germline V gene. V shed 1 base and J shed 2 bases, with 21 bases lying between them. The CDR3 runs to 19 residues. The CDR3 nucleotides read TGTGCCAGCAGTGAAGACAGGGCACCCGGACTAAGTGCCTACAATGAGCAGTTCTTC. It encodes CASSEDRAPGLSAYNEQFF.

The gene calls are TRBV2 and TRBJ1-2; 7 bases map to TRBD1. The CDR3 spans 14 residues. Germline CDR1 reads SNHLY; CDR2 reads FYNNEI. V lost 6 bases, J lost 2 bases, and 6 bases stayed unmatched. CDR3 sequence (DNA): TGTGCCAGCAGAGAGGGACAGCCCAACTATGGCTACACCTTC. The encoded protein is CASREGQPNYGYTF. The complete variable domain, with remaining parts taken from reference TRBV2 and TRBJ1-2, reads EPEVTQTPSHQVTQMGQEVILRCVPISNHLYFYWYRQILGQKVEFLVSFYNNEISEKSEIFDDQFSVERPDGSNFTLKIRSTKLEDSAMYFCASREGQPNYGYTFGSGTRLTVV.

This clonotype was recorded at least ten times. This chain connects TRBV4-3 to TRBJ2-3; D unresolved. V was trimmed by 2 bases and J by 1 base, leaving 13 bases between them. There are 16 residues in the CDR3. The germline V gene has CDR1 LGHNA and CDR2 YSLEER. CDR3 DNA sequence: TGCGCCAGCAGCCAACTTGTGGGTAGTGGCACAGATACGCAGTATTTT. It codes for CASSQLVGSGTDTQYF.

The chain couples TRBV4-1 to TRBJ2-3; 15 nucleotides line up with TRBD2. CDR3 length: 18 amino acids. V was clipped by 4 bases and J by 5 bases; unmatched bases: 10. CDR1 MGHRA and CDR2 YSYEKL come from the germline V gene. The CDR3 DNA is TGCGCCAGCAGCCCTGGGACTAGCGGGGGGTCTGAGTTAGATACGCAGTATTTT. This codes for CASSPGTSGGSELDTQYF.

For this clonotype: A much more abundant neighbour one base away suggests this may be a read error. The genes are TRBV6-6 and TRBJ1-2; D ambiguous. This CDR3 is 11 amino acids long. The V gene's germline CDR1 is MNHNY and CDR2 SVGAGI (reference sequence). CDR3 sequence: CASTRGYGCTF. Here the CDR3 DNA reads TGTGCCAGCACCCGTGGGTATGGCTGCACCTTC.

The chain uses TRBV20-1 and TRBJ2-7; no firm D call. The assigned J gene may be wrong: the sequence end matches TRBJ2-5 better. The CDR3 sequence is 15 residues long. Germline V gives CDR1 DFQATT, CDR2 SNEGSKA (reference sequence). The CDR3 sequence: CSARYPDGPVKTQYF. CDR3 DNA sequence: TGCAGTGCTAGATATCCAGATGGGCCGGTGAAGACCCAGTACTTC.

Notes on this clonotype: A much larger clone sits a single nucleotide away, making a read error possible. The CDR3 sequence: CANSLGLAGGIETQYF. Here the CDR3 DNA reads TGTGCCAACAGCTTAGGACTAGCGGGAGGTATAGAGACCCAGTACTTC. V gene TRBV7-2 combines with J gene TRBJ2-5; 14 bases line up with TRBD2. This CDR3 comprises 16 residues. Germline lookup yields CDR1 SGHTA and CDR2 FQGNSA.

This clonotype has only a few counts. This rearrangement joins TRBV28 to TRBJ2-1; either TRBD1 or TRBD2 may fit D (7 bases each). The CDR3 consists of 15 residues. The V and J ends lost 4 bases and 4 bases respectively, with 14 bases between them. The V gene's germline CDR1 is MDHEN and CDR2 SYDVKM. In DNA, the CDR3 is TGTGCCAGCAGTTCCCCAGGGGGAGGGTACAATGAGCAGTTCTTC. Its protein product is CASSSPGGGYNEQFF.

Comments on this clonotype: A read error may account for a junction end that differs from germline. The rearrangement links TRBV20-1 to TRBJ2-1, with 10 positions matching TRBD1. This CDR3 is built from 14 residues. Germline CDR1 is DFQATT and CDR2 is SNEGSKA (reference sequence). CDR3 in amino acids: CGAAGTGDYNEQFF. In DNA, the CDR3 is TGCGGTGCTGCCGGGACAGGGGATTACAATGAGCAGTTCTTC.

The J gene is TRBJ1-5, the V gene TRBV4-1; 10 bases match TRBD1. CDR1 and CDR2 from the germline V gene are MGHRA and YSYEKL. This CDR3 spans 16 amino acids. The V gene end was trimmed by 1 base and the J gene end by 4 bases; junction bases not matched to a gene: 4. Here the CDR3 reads CASSQGGTGANQPQHF. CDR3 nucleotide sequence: TGCGCCAGCAGCCAAGGTGGGACAGGGGCAAATCAGCCCCAGCATTTT.

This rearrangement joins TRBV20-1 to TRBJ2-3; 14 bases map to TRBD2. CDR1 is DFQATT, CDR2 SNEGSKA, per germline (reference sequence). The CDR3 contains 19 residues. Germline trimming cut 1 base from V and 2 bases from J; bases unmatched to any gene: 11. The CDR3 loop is CSARAGLGLAGGDTDTQYF. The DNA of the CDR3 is TGCAGTGCTAGAGCCGGCCTAGGACTAGCGGGGGGTGACACAGATACGCAGTATTTT.

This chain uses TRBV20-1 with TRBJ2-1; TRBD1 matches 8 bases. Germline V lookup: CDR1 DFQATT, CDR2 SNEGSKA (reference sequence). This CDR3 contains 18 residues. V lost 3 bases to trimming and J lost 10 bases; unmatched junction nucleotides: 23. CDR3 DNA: TGCAGTGCTAGTCCAGTCGGTTCGTGGACAGGGACCCAAAAGGAGCAGTTCTTC. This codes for CSASPVGSWTGTQKEQFF.

The CDR3 nucleotides read TGCGCCAGCAATCCTAGCGGGGACCGCACAGATACGCAGTATTTT. This codes for CASNPSGDRTDTQYF. The V gene is TRBV5-1, the J gene TRBJ2-3, with TRBD2 matching over 9 bases. The CDR3 totals 15 residues. J lost 1 base, V lost 6 bases, and 6 bases had no gene match. Germline CDR1 reads SGHRS; CDR2 reads YFSETQ.

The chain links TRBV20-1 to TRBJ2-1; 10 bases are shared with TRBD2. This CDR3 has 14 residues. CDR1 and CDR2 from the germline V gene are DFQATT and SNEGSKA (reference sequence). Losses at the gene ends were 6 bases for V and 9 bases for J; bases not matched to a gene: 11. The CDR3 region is CSANLLAGLPEQFF. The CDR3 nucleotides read TGCAGTGCGAACCTACTAGCGGGGCTCCCTGAGCAGTTCTTC.

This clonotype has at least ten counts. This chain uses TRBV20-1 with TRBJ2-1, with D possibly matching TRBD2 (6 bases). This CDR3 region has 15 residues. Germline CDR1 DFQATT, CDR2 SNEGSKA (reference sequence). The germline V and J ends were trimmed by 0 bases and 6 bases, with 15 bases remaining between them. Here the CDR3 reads CSAREWGVLGNEQFF. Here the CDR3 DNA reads TGCAGTGCTAGAGAGTGGGGGGTCCTCGGCAATGAGCAGTTCTTC.

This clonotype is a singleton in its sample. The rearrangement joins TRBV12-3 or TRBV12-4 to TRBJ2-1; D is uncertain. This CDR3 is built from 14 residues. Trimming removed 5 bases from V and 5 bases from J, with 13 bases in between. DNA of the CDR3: TGTGCCAGCAGTCCCCGGGCCCCAAACAATGAGCAGTTCTTC. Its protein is CASSPRAPNNEQFF.

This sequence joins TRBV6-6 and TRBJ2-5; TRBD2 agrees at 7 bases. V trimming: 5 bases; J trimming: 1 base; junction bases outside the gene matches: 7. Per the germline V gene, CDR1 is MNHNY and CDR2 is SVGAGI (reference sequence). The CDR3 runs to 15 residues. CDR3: CASSITLAGQETQYF. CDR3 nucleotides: TGTGCCAGCAGTATTACCTTAGCGGGCCAAGAGACCCAGTACTTC.

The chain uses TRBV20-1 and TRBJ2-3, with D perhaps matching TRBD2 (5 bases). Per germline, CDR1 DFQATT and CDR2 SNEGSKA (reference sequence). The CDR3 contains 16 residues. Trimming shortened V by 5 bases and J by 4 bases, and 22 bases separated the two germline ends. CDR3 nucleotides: TGCAGTGCTGTCCCTCATGGGAGTCTCGTTGCAGATACGCAGTATTTT. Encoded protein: CSAVPHGSLVADTQYF.

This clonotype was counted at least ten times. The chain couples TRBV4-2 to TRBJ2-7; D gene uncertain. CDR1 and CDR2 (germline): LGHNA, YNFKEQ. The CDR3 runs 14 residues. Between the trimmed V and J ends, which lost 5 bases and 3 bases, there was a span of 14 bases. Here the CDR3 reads CASSLGLVDYEQYF. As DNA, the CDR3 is TGTGCCAGCAGCTTGGGTCTGGTGGACTACGAGCAGTACTTC.

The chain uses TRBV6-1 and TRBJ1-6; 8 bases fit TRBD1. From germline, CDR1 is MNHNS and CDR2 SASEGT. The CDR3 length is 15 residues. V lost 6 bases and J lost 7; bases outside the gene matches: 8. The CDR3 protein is CASRMETGGNSPLHF. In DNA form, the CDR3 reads TGTGCCAGCAGAATGGAAACAGGGGGGAATTCACCCCTCCACTTT.

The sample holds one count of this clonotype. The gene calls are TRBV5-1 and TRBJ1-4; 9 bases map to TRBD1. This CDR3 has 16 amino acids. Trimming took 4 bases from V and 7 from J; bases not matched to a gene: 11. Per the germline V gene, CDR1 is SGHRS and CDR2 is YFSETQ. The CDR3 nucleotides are TGCGCCAGCAGCCCGGTCTTTACAGGGGGCAGTGAAAAACTGTTTTTT. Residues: CASSPVFTGGSEKLFF.

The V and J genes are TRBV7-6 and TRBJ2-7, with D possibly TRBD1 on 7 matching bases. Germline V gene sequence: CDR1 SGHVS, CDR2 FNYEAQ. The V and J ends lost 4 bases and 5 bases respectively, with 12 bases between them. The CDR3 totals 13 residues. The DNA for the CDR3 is TGTGCCAGCAGCTCAAGCAGGGGGGACGAGCAGTACTTC. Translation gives CASSSSRGDEQYF. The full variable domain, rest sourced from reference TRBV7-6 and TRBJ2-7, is GAGVSQSPRYKVTKRGQDVALRCDPISGHVSLYWYRQALGQGPEFLTYFNYEAQQDKSGLPNDRFSAERPEGSISTLTIQRTEQRDSAMYRCASSSSRGDEQYFGPGTRLTVT.